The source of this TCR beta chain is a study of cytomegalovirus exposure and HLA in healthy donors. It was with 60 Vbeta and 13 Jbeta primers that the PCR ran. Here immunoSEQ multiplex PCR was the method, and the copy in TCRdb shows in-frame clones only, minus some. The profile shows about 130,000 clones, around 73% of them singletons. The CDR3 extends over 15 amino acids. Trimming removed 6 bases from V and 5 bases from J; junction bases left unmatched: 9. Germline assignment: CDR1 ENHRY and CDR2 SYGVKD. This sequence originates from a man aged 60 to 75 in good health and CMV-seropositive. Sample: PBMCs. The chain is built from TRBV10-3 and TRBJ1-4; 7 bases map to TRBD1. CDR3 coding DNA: TGTGCCATCAGCCCCGGACAGGTCAGAAATGAAAAACTGTTTTTT. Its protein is CAISPGQVRNEKLFF.